This T cell receptor beta chain is drawn from a study of cytomegalovirus exposure and HLA in healthy donors. Study conclusions and caveats: Some V segments, including TRBV6-2 and TRBV6-3, were excluded as indistinguishable. The authors later linked a missense DCLRE1C variant to TCR beta V- and J-gene trimming. Common viral pathogens seemed, in a later analysis, to connect with several of the most significant clusters. Apart from CMV serostatus, no immune exposure information was available.

Of note for this clone: The antigen is unknown. The junction and the germline gene differ at one end; a read error may be behind it.

Germline V lookup: CDR1 SGDLS, CDR2 YYNGEE. There are 13 residues in the CDR3. Both 60 Vbeta primers and 13 Jbeta primers went into the PCR. The repertoire was sequenced with immunoSEQ multiplex PCR; TCRdb's copy has only in-frame clones and lacks some. The sample holds roughly 200,000 clones, roughly 70% seen once. Sequencing was done on a sample of PBMCs. This rearrangement joins TRBV9 to TRBJ1-4; 8 nucleotides agree with TRBD1. This TCR came from a woman between 25 and 40 years old in good health and CMV-seronegative. The CDR3 sequence: CASSPGPQGAWYF. The CDR3 DNA reads TGTGCCAGCAGCCCCGGACCCCAGGGGGCTTGGTATTTT.